The 17 T cell receptor beta chains below were found in one sample sequenced in a study of T cells in Graves' hyperthyroidism and ophthalmopathy. Amplification of TCR beta CDR3 regions was performed using RNA transcripts as template. The TCR CDR3 first-round RT-PCR relied on the HTBI primer set. TCRdb reprocessed the multiplex PCR reads with MiXCR, giving one entry per CDR3 protein. The sample lists about 600,000 distinct CDR3 sequences, 12% to 15% occurring once. Material: blood. Every receptor here comes from a woman between 18 and 29 years old with Graves' ophthalmopathy.

This clonotype was counted ten times or more. The chain has TRBV10-3 and TRBJ2-3; 8 bases line up with TRBD2. Per germline, CDR1 ENHRY and CDR2 SYGVKD. The CDR3 extends over 16 amino acids. Trimming removed 6 bases from V and 3 bases from J; junction bases left unmatched: 11. In nucleotides, the CDR3 is TGTGCCATCAGCCCTCAAAGCGGGAGTGGGACAGATACGCAGTATTTT. Its protein product is CAISPQSGSGTDTQYF.

The table lists this clonotype with many counts. This rearrangement joins TRBV7-9 to TRBJ1-2; 7 nucleotides align to TRBD1. Germline-derived CDR1 and CDR2 are SEHNR and FQNEAQ (reference sequence). V lost 5 bases and J lost 2; bases outside the gene matches: 5. The CDR3 has 14 amino acids. This CDR3 is CASSQTGVNYGYTF. The CDR3 DNA follows: TGTGCCAGCAGCCAAACAGGGGTCAACTATGGCTACACCTTC.

This clonotype was detected many times. This chain connects TRBV5-5 to TRBJ2-3; 12 bases fit TRBD2. From germline, CDR1 is SGHKS and CDR2 YYEKEE (reference sequence). This CDR3 contains 16 residues. The V and J ends lost 5 bases and 3 bases, in that order; junction bases with no gene match: 7. The CDR3 loop reads CASRKTSGRMTDTQYF. The CDR3 DNA sequence: TGTGCCAGCAGAAAAACTAGCGGGAGGATGACAGATACGCAGTATTTT.

There are many counts of this clonotype. This rearrangement joins TRBV2 to TRBJ2-7; possible D gene TRBD1, 6 bases. V lost 7 bases and J lost 2, with 15 bases in between. CDR3 length: 14 residues. Germline lookup yields CDR1 SNHLY and CDR2 FYNNEI. The CDR3 loop is CASTTVGQPYEQYF. CDR3 DNA: TGTGCCAGCACAACCGTCGGACAGCCCTACGAGCAGTACTTC.

This clonotype has a count of ten or more. The chain couples TRBV2 to TRBJ2-7; weak D call: TRBD1 (5 bases). The V gene lost 9 bases and the J gene lost 0 bases, with 12 bases spanning the gap. Per the germline V gene, CDR1 is SNHLY and CDR2 is FYNNEI. The CDR3 length is 13 residues. The CDR3 loop is CARSNRSSYEQYF. CDR3 DNA sequence: TGTGCCAGGTCGAACAGGAGCTCCTACGAGCAGTACTTC.

This clonotype was counted ten times or more. V is TRBV20-1 and J is TRBJ2-1; 12 bases are a match to TRBD2. From germline, CDR1 is DFQATT and CDR2 SNEGSKA (reference sequence). With 4 bases clipped from V and 2 bases from J, the junction kept 3 bases outside the gene matches. This CDR3 is 15 amino acids long. The CDR3 region is CSATSGRAPYNEQFF. Written as DNA, the CDR3 is TGCAGTGCTACTAGCGGGAGGGCGCCCTACAATGAGCAGTTCTTC.

This clonotype was seen ten or more times. The chain uses TRBV30 and TRBJ1-5, with D hard to call. Germline V lookup: CDR1 GTSNPN, CDR2 SVGIG (reference sequence). The CDR3 sequence is 13 residues long. The germline V and J ends were trimmed by 6 bases and 2 bases, with 11 bases remaining between them. The CDR3 region has the DNA TGTGCCTGCGCGGTAGGCGGCAATCAGCCCCAGCATTTT. Its protein product is CACAVGGNQPQHF.

This clonotype was detected many times. The V call is TRBV7-9, the J call TRBJ2-7; 7 bases map to TRBD1. The CDR3 runs 15 residues. Trimming at V came to 1 base and at J to 4 bases, leaving 7 bases not matched to a gene. Germline values: CDR1 SEHNR, CDR2 FQNEAQ (reference sequence). The CDR3 nucleotides read TGTGCCAGCAGCTTAGGAGGGGGCAACCTTTACGAGCAGTACTTC. The encoded protein is CASSLGGGNLYEQYF.

Details on this clonotype: At one end, the junction sequence differs from germline, possibly due to a read error. The chain combines TRBV6-1 with TRBJ1-2; 7 nucleotides align to TRBD1. Germline assignment: CDR1 MNHNS and CDR2 SASEGT. CDR3 length: 13 amino acids. DNA for the CDR3: TGTGCCAGCAGTCCGGACAGGTCTTATGACTACACCTTC. Protein sequence: CASSPDRSYDYTF.

Ten or more counts support this clonotype. At one of its ends the junction is not consistent with the germline gene, which may arise from a read error. The chain links TRBV7-7 to TRBJ2-3, with TRBD1 identical over 10 bases. Per the germline V gene, CDR1 is SSHAT and CDR2 is FNYEAQ (reference sequence). CDR3 length equals 15 residues. CDR3 nucleotides: TGTGCTAGCAGCCCTATGGGACAGGGGACAGATACGCAGTATTTT. It codes for CASSPMGQGTDTQYF.

J is TRBJ2-1 and V is TRBV30, with 10 nucleotides matching TRBD2. The CDR3 has 15 amino acids. The germline CDR1 and CDR2 sequences are GTSNPN and SVGIG (reference sequence). The V gene end was trimmed by 2 bases and the J gene end by 4 bases; junction bases not matched to a gene: 5. CDR3 coding DNA: TGTGCCTGGAGTAGAAATAGCGGGAGGTACAATGAGCAGTTCTTC. Its protein is CAWSRNSGRYNEQFF. The complete variable domain, with remaining parts taken from reference TRBV30 and TRBJ2-1, reads SQTIHQWPATLVQPVGSPLSLECTVEGTSNPNLYWYRQAAGRGLQLLFYSVGIGQISSEVPQNLSASRPQDRQFILSSKKLLLSDSGFYLCAWSRNSGRYNEQFFGPGTRLTVL.

In this sample, this clonotype turned up many times. The V and J genes are TRBV12-3 or TRBV12-4 and TRBJ1-3; 8 positions agree with TRBD1. The CDR3 runs to 17 residues. V was pared by 4 bases and J by 4 bases, with 12 bases of the junction left unmatched. The CDR3 DNA reads as TGTGCCAGCAGTTCCCCTCCCGGGACAGGAGAAGGAAACACCATATATTTT. Translated, it gives CASSSPPGTGEGNTIYF.

This clonotype has a count of ten or more. The CDR3 DNA reads TGTGCTAGTGGTTTGGGGGGCGCCTACAATGAGCAGTTCTTC. Its protein is CASGLGGAYNEQFF. V gene TRBV12-5 combines with J gene TRBJ2-1; weak D call: TRBD1 (5 bases). The CDR3 covers 14 residues. V was cut by 1 base and J by 2 bases, with 6 bases left in between. Germline values: CDR1 LGHNT, CDR2 FRNRAP. The variable domain in full, with the rest retrieved from reference TRBV12-5 and TRBJ2-1, is DARVTQTPRHKVTEMGQEVTMRCQPILGHNTVFWYRQTMMQGLELLAYFRNRAPLDDSGMPKDRFSAEMPDATLATLKIQPSEPRDSAVYFCASGLGGAYNEQFFGPGTRLTVL.

This clonotype came up many times. The genes are TRBV6-1 and TRBJ1-1; D unclear. Germline values: CDR1 MNHNS, CDR2 SASEGT. The CDR3 consists of 15 residues. The germline V and J ends were trimmed by 10 bases and 0 bases, with 18 bases remaining between them. In nucleotides, the CDR3 is TGTGCCACCCGACCCCGAGGGTGGATGAACACTGAAGCTTTCTTT. Translating gives CATRPRGWMNTEAFF.

This clonotype was observed many times. This rearrangement joins TRBV7-3 to TRBJ2-1; TRBD2 aligns across 7 bases. The CDR3 extends over 16 amino acids. Germline lookup yields CDR1 SGHTA and CDR2 FQGTGA. V lost 0 bases and J lost 7; bases outside the gene matches: 9. CDR3 DNA: TGTGCCAGCAGCTTAACTGGAGAACGGGGGGTGAATGAGCAGTTCTTC. Encoded protein: CASSLTGERGVNEQFF.

This clonotype occurred many times. This rearrangement joins TRBV20-1 to TRBJ2-4; D perhaps matches TRBD2 (6 bases). The V and J ends lost 4 bases and 7 bases respectively, with 17 bases between them. Germline CDR1 reads DFQATT; CDR2 reads SNEGSKA (reference sequence). The CDR3 totals 14 residues. The CDR3 DNA sequence: TGCAGTGCTACCCGAGGAGGGATGGGGAACATTCAGTACTTC. This sequence encodes CSATRGGMGNIQYF.

This clonotype was found many times. V usage is TRBV2 and J usage is TRBJ1-4, with TRBD1 matching over 9 bases. V shed 4 bases and J 7 bases; nucleotides not matched to a gene: 7. CDR3 length: 15 residues. CDR1 and CDR2 (germline): SNHLY, FYNNEI. CDR3 DNA: TGTGCCAGCAGTGCCCCGACAGGGGGTTCTGAAAAACTGTTTTTT. Translated: CASSAPTGGSEKLFF.